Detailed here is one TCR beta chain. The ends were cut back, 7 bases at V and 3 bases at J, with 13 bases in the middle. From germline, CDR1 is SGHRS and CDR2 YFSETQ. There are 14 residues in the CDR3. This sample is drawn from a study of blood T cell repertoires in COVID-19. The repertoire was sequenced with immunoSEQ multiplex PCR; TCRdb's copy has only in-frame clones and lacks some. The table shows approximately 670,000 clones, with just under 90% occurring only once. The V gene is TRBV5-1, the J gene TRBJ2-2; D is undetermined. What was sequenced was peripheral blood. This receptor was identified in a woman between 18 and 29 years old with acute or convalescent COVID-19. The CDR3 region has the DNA TGCGCCAGCCAAATCGGTGAGGACACCGGGGAGCTGTTTTTT. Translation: CASQIGEDTGELFF.